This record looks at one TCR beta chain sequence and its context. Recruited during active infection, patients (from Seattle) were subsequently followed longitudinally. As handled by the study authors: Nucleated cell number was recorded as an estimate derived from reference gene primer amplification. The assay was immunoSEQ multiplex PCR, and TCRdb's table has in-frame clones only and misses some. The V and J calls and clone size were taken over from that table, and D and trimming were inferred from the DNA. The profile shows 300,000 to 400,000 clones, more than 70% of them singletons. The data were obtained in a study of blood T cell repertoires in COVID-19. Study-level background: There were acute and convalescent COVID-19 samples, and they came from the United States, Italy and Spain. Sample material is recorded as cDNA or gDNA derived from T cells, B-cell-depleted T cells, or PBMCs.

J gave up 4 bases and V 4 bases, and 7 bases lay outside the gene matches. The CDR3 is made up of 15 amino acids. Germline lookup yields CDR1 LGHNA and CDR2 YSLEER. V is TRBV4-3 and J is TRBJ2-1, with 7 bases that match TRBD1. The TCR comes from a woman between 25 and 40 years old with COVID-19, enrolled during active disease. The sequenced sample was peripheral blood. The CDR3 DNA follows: TGCGCCAGCAGCCGATCCGGGACAGTTTACAATGAGCAGTTCTTC. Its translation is CASSRSGTVYNEQFF.